Below, 2 T cell receptor beta chains from the same sample are listed, as sequenced in a study of blood T cell repertoires in COVID-19. Sequencing used immunoSEQ multiplex PCR; TCRdb keeps in-frame clones, though not all of them. This sample has over 350,000 clones, with 88% found just once. The sequenced sample consisted of PBMCs or T cells enriched from blood (not recorded which). The receptor set was obtained from a woman under 30 who had recovered from COVID-19.

The V gene is TRBV29-1, the J gene TRBJ2-7; 7 bases line up with TRBD1. CDR1 and CDR2 (germline): SQVTM, ANQGSEA. This CDR3 has 13 amino acids. J was trimmed by 2 bases and V by 4 bases; bases with no gene match: 5. CDR3 coding DNA: TGCAGCGTTGTAGGGGGCGGAACCTACGAGCAGTACTTC. Its translation: CSVVGGGTYEQYF.

As DNA, the CDR3 is TGTGCCAGCAGCCCGGACAGGGCTAAGATCTATGGCTACACCTTC. It codes for CASSPDRAKIYGYTF. This chain joins TRBV27 and TRBJ1-2, with 8 bases lining up with TRBD1. V shed 6 bases and J 4 bases; nucleotides not matched to a gene: 10. This CDR3 is 15 amino acids long. The germline CDR1 and CDR2 sequences are MNHEY and SMNVEV (reference sequence).